The present entry profiles one T cell receptor (beta chain) with its context. The target antigen is unknown. The data stem from a study of cytomegalovirus exposure and HLA in healthy donors. Study results and limitations: Rarity held for most TCR sequences, but there were some public TCRs that occurred in many donors.

Measured with immunoSEQ multiplex PCR; TCRdb has only the in-frame clones, and not every one. The sample lists 200,000 or so clones; about four fifths were seen once. The donors were members of the roughly 120-subject validation cohort (separate from the roughly 670-subject first cohort). The source is a man younger than 35 in good health and CMV-seropositive. The sequenced sample consisted of PBMCs.

CDR3 coding DNA: TGTGCCAGCAGTTTATCTAACAGGGGAATTGAGCAGTACTTC. Encoded protein: CASSLSNRGIEQYF. The V call is TRBV27, the J call TRBJ2-7; TRBD1 matches 7 bases. The CDR3 is 14 amino acids. Trimming cost V 0 bases and J 7 bases; bases outside gene matches: 6. Germline V gene sequence: CDR1 MNHEY, CDR2 SMNVEV (reference sequence).